The T cell receptor beta chain under discussion was sequenced for a study of somatic mutations in cytotoxic T cells in rheumatoid arthritis. Study in general: Blood (around 32 ml EDTA) from each patient was taken right after diagnosis, before any treatment. Flow sorting at nearly 100% purity was applied to some V beta antibody-stained T-cell populations, which included V beta1+ cells sequenced for TCRB.

The data were produced by immunoSEQ multiplex PCR, yet TCRdb's version contains in-frame clones alone and is incomplete. The table lists roughly 6,800 clones, 60% to 80% of them singletons. Trimming shortened V by 5 bases and J by 2 bases, and 8 bases separated the two germline ends. The CDR3 is made up of 13 amino acids. Germline V lookup: CDR1 SGHVS, CDR2 FQNEAQ. As concerns this clone: Its antigen is unknown.

General observations from the study: No significant CD8+ T-cell clonality difference was found between rheumatoid arthritis patients and age-matched controls.

The chain has TRBV7-8 and TRBJ2-3; D call uncertain. Source: CD8+ T cells sorted from blood, taken at a follow-up visit. The TCR comes from a woman in her 70s with rheumatoid arthritis. CDR3 residues: CASSPLTTDTQYF. In DNA, the CDR3 is TGTGCCAGCAGCCCACTTACCACAGATACGCAGTATTTT.